Listed here are 2 T cell receptor beta chains from one sample, sequenced in a study of OX40 agonist ivuxolimab in advanced cancers. The table came from immunoSEQ multiplex PCR; TCRdb's copy has only in-frame clones and leaves some out. The sample includes 53,000 or so clones, approximately 80% of them seen just once. Sample: CD4+ or CD8+ T cells sorted from blood, taken in a trial of the OX40 agonist ivuxolimab. The receptor source for this set is an adult with an advanced solid tumor such as melanoma, head and neck, liver or kidney cancer.

The chain combines TRBV10-3 with TRBJ1-3; D unclear. V lost 2 bases and J lost 2, with 10 bases in between. Per the germline V gene, CDR1 is ENHRY and CDR2 is SYGVKD. The CDR3 contains 15 residues. The CDR3: CAISEMRGAGNTIYF. DNA for the CDR3: TGTGCCATCAGTGAGATGCGGGGAGCTGGAAACACCATATATTTT.

The chain employs TRBV6-1 and TRBJ2-2; 8 bases fit TRBD1. The CDR3 spans 13 residues. The germline gives CDR1 MNHNS, CDR2 SASEGT. Trimming at V came to 8 bases and at J to 4 bases, leaving 3 bases not matched to a gene. The CDR3 reads CASGRGLTGELFF. In DNA, the CDR3 is TGTGCCAGCGGCAGGGGGCTCACCGGGGAGCTGTTTTTT.